Here is one TCR beta chain with its context. Its antigen remains undetermined. No quality values exist for individual bases; no much larger clone is one base distant. According to the study, the label for this sample's treatment or condition signals: PENTA 11 planned treatment interruption arm or continuous ART arm. The participants were children from the United Kingdom between 2 and 15 years old who had been on ART with at least three drugs for 24 weeks or longer. The study required cryopreserved PBMCs containing at least 5 million viable cells, and several candidate patients were excluded because of low viable PBMC yield. Naive CD4+ CD45RA+ CD45RO- T cells were FACS-sorted from thawed PBMCs on a FACSAria III cell sorter. After sorting, the cells were fixed and RNA was extracted first with the RNeasy FFPE kit and then with the RNeasy Micro kit. Reading the germline V gene (reference sequence) gives CDR1 LGHDT and CDR2 YNNKEL. The V end loses 0 bases and the J end loses 4 bases, and a stretch of 10 bases separates them. The CDR3 starts with the cysteine, ends with the phenylalanine, and has 14 residues. Of the read, only the CDR3 DNA is kept; its 42 bases are in frame from base 1.

These data are taken from a study of HIV-infected children after antiretroviral therapy interruption (dated by TCRdb to the late 2010s). The study in broad terms: Eight children were included: four on planned treatment interruption and four on continuous treatment, all with CD4+ count above 500 and viral load below 50 copies/ml. The interruption group had a median age of approximately 9.2 years, and the continuous treatment group had a median age of around 8 years. Exposure to EBV and CMV had been recorded for most participating children. In the interruption arm, samples were obtained at week 0, week 12, end of interruption (week 24 or 48), and about 3 years after study end. In the continuous-treatment arm, samples from corresponding weeks 0, 48 and 150 were analyzed. Alongside thymic output measurements, TCR repertoires of children on planned treatment interruption were compared with TCR repertoires of children on continuous antiretroviral treatment. On the study overall, not on this receptor specifically: An increase in the naive CD4+ Gini coefficient was observed by the end of treatment interruption, suggesting clonal expansion, and a return to baseline was observed by 3 years. The small number of patients is a limitation, and caution is needed when interpreting the data. In the naive CD4+ repertoires of PTI patients, CDR3 sharing between time points dropped after the start of interruption, while many sequences were shared between the end of interruption and 3 years later. Sorted CD45RA+ naive cells might include minor non-naive CD45RA+ populations such as EMRA or stem memory cells.

Library prep was done by 3' RACE. TCR libraries were generated from RNA by a 3' RACE protocol incorporating unique molecular identifiers so that PCR amplification bias could be corrected. As many as 12 amplicon libraries were pooled and then sequenced on an Illumina MiSeq using v2 2x250 paired-end chemistry. The published analysis was carried out like this. Reads were processed with Decombinator to assign V and J genes and CDR3, with barcode-based error and PCR bias correction. Repertoires were subsampled to equal depth before Gini coefficient calculation using the R ineq package. Three approaches were used to assess CDR3 similarity: GLIPH, Hamming distance and a shared triplet metric. TCRdb reworked the public reads: Q25 trimming with fastp, MiXCR clone assembly, productive beta chains retained. Duplicate CDR3 protein sequences are folded into a single record with the most common DNA and genes. The V and J calls shown here were made by TCRdb, not taken from the authors' results. This sample comprises 35,000 to 50,000 distinct CDR3 sequences, approximately 7% of them detected only once. The ten largest clones take up about 0.97% of the sample.

This clonotype was obtained from a pool of human donors with HIV. Rearrangement joined TRBV3-1 to TRBJ2-7; no D gene call is confident. Sequencing used CD45RA+ CD4+ T cells from PBMCs, pooled from several time points, obtained from a donor given antiretroviral therapy, either interrupted or continuous. In light of the paper, this sample's cell subset or site label describes: naive CD4+ CD45RA+ CD45RO- T cells. The nucleotide sequence is TGTGCCAGCAGCCAAGACCCTTCAATGTACGAGCAGTACTTC. Its coded protein is CASSQDPSMYEQYF.